Each of the 9 T cell receptor beta chains below was sequenced from the same sample in a study. Each CDR3 protein is one row after TCRdb ran MiXCR on the 5' RACE reads. The sample includes roughly 39,000 distinct CDR3 sequences, around 18% of them seen just once. Sequences were obtained from naive CD4+ T cells sorted from a lymph node. This sample's subset: naive CD4+ T cells, CD4+CD45RA+CD25-. These receptors were taken from a female donor with breast cancer.

This clonotype has only a few counts. This CDR3 reads CASSSQPVPETQYF. CDR3 in DNA: TGCGCCAGCAGCTCCCAACCGGTCCCAGAGACCCAGTACTTC. V usage is TRBV5-1 and J usage is TRBJ2-5; D not resolved. CDR1 SGHRS and CDR2 YFSETQ come from the germline V gene. V was trimmed by 3 bases and J by 4 bases, leaving 13 bases between them. The CDR3 extends over 14 amino acids.

This clonotype came up many times. V is TRBV9 and J is TRBJ1-2; TRBD1 aligns across 8 bases. Germline trimming cut 4 bases from V and 8 bases from J; bases unmatched to any gene: 7. This CDR3 has 13 residues. The germline gives CDR1 SGDLS, CDR2 YYNGEE. CDR3 sequence (DNA): TGTGCCAGCAGCCCCCAGGGGGCAGGGGGCTACACCTTC. It encodes CASSPQGAGGYTF.

J is TRBJ2-7 and V is TRBV9; maybe TRBD2 (6 bases). The CDR3 consists of 13 residues. Germline V gene data show CDR1 as SGDLS and CDR2 as YYNGEE. The germline V and J ends were trimmed by 4 bases and 6 bases, with 14 bases remaining between them. In DNA form, the CDR3 reads TGTGCCAGCAGCTCCGGACTATCGGCCGAGCAGTACTTC. It codes for CASSSGLSAEQYF. Full variable domain (missing parts from reference TRBV9 and TRBJ2-7): DSGVTQTPKHLITATGQRVTLRCSPRSGDLSVYWYQQSLDQGLQFLIQYYNGEERAKGNILERFSAQQFPDLHSELNLSSLELGDSALYFCASSSGLSAEQYFGPGTRLTVT.

As to this clonotype: A much larger clone lies one base from this, so it may be a read error. The chain combines TRBV15 with TRBJ1-1; tentative D call: TRBD1 (5 bases). CDR1 LNHNV and CDR2 YYDKDF come from the germline V gene (reference sequence). V was clipped by 7 bases and J by 9 bases, with 18 bases between them. The CDR3 length is 13 residues. The CDR3 DNA sequence: TGTGCCACCAAGGGGCTGGAGTGGACTAAAGCTTTCTTT. Translated, it gives CATKGLEWTKAFF.

This clonotype was detected a few times. The chain is built from TRBV28 and TRBJ2-6, with TRBD1 identical over 8 bases. Trimming removed 6 bases from V and 2 bases from J; junction bases left unmatched: 6. Germline V lookup: CDR1 MDHEN, CDR2 SYDVKM. CDR3 length: 16 amino acids. This CDR3 is CASRRQGNAGANVLTF. The CDR3 nucleotides are TGTGCCAGCAGACGACAGGGGAACGCTGGGGCCAACGTCCTGACTTTC.

The V and J genes are TRBV6-5 and TRBJ1-1; possibly TRBD1 for D (6 bases). Trimming took 3 bases from V and 5 from J, leaving 10 bases between them. The germline CDR1 and CDR2 sequences are MNHEY and SVGAGI. This CDR3 region has 13 residues. CDR3 region: CASSYVQGTEAFF. Here the CDR3 DNA reads TGTGCCAGCAGTTATGTCCAGGGGACTGAAGCTTTCTTT.

This clonotype occurred a few times. The chain employs TRBV7-2 and TRBJ2-7, with D unclear. The CDR3 spans 14 residues. Trimming stripped 3 bases from V and 2 bases from J, with 11 bases between. Germline V gene lookup returns CDR1 SGHTA and CDR2 FQGNSA. This CDR3 reads CASSFSTQAYEQYF. The CDR3 nucleotides are TGTGCCAGCAGCTTCTCGACTCAAGCCTACGAGCAGTACTTC. The whole variable domain, remainder taken from reference TRBV7-2 and TRBJ2-7, is GAGVSQSPSNKVTEKGKDVELRCDPISGHTALYWYRQSLGQGLEFLIYFQGNSAPDKSGLPSDRFSAERTGGSVSTLTIQRTQQEDSAVYLCASSFSTQAYEQYFGPGTRLTVT.

The genes are TRBV28 and TRBJ2-1; D gene ambiguous. The CDR3 extends over 15 amino acids. CDR1 and CDR2 from the germline V gene are MDHEN and SYDVKM. The V gene lost 3 bases and the J gene lost 5 bases, with 14 bases spanning the gap. CDR3 in DNA: TGTGCCAGCAGTTTGCAGGCAGTTAGGGACAATGAGCAGTTCTTC. Its protein is CASSLQAVRDNEQFF.

This clonotype came up many times. V is TRBV7-3 and J is TRBJ2-1; 7 nucleotides align to TRBD2. Germline V gene lookup returns CDR1 SGHTA and CDR2 FQGTGA. The CDR3 spans 16 residues. The trim removed 1 base at V and 8 bases at J, leaving 11 bases unmatched. CDR3 DNA sequence: TGTGCCAGCAGCTTAATGGTGGGAGGGCTTGGGCATGAGCAGTTCTTC. It specifies CASSLMVGGLGHEQFF.